A single sample is the source of the 31 T cell receptor beta chains below, sequenced in a study of blood T cell repertoires in COVID-19. The repertoire was sequenced with immunoSEQ multiplex PCR; TCRdb's copy has only in-frame clones and lacks some. The data contain approximately 79,000 clones, less than 90% of them seen just once; the ten biggest clones take up more than 10%. The sequencing sample was made of peripheral blood. The receptors come from a man aged 45 to 65 with COVID-19, enrolled during active disease.

This clone was observed a handful of times. The V gene is TRBV2, the J gene TRBJ1-5; TRBD1 aligns across 9 bases. Trimming at V came to 3 bases and at J to 0 bases, leaving 6 bases not matched to a gene. This CDR3 has 17 amino acids. Germline V lookup: CDR1 SNHLY, CDR2 FYNNEI. CDR3 DNA sequence: TGTGCCAGCAGTGATCGGGACAGGGCCTATAGCAATCAGCCCCAGCATTTT. It specifies CASSDRDRAYSNQPQHF.

The genes are TRBV6-5 and TRBJ2-6; D ambiguous. The germline V and J ends were trimmed by 5 bases and 2 bases, with 10 bases remaining between them. Germline V gene data show CDR1 as MNHEY and CDR2 as SVGAGI. The CDR3 totals 15 residues. DNA for the CDR3: TGTGCCAGCAGTCTACTTACCGCTGGGGCCAACGTCCTGACTTTC. This sequence encodes CASSLLTAGANVLTF.

V gene TRBV28 combines with J gene TRBJ2-1, with D perhaps TRBD2 (5 bases). Trimming cost V 3 bases and J 6 bases, with 12 bases left between them. The germline CDR1 and CDR2 sequences are MDHEN and SYDVKM. The CDR3 runs to 14 residues. The CDR3 region is CASSLFSGSNEQFF. The CDR3 nucleotides read TGTGCCAGCAGTTTGTTCAGCGGAAGCAATGAGCAGTTCTTC.

V is TRBV11-2 and J is TRBJ2-5; 8 nucleotides align to TRBD2. The CDR3 spans 15 residues. Trimming cost V 5 bases and J 5 bases; bases outside gene matches: 10. The V gene's germline CDR1 is SGHAT and CDR2 FQNNGV. CDR3 nucleotide sequence: TGTGCCAGCAGCACCGGGACTAGGGGACGGGAGACCCAGTACTTC. It encodes CASSTGTRGRETQYF.

The chain is built from TRBV28 and TRBJ2-7; 8 positions match TRBD2. This CDR3 is 15 amino acids long. Germline CDR1 is MDHEN and CDR2 is SYDVKM. Trimming at V came to 5 bases and at J to 3 bases, leaving 9 bases not matched to a gene. The CDR3: CASSSAGGSNYEQYF. The CDR3 region has the DNA TGTGCCAGCAGTAGCGCGGGGGGCTCCAACTACGAGCAGTACTTC.

This chain uses TRBV6-6 with TRBJ2-1; 10 nucleotides agree with TRBD1. There are 16 residues in the CDR3. Germline V gene data show CDR1 as MNHNY and CDR2 as SVGAGI (reference sequence). Trimming took 0 bases from V and 4 from J; bases not matched to a gene: 3. The CDR3 spells CASSYSPGQGYNEQFF. The CDR3 DNA sequence: TGTGCCAGCAGTTACTCCCCGGGACAGGGGTACAATGAGCAGTTCTTC.

This clone was seen a few times. CDR3 DNA: TGTGCCAGCAGTGTCCTAGCGGGAGGAGAGACCCAGTACTTC. Translation: CASSVLAGGETQYF. This chain connects TRBV6-6 to TRBJ2-5; 11 bases are shared with TRBD2. The CDR3 extends over 14 amino acids. Germline V gives CDR1 MNHNY, CDR2 SVGAGI (reference sequence). Losses at the gene ends were 5 bases for V and 4 bases for J; bases not matched to a gene: 3.

The chain is built from TRBV7-3 and TRBJ2-3; tentatively, D is TRBD1 (5 bases). Germline CDR1 is SGHTA and CDR2 is FQGTGA. CDR3 length: 13 amino acids. V gave up 3 bases and J gave up 4 bases, with 8 bases separating them. The CDR3 bases are TGTGCCAGCAGCTTCATGGGGCCAGATACGCAGTATTTT. Protein product: CASSFMGPDTQYF.

The chain combines TRBV7-2 with TRBJ1-5; 10 nucleotides match TRBD1. CDR3 length: 16 residues. After removal of 5 bases from V and 3 bases from J, the junction contained 7 bases not matched to a gene. Looked up from germline, CDR1 is SGHTA and CDR2 is FQGNSA. CDR3 protein: CASSAGTGATNQPQHF. Written as DNA, the CDR3 is TGTGCCAGCAGCGCCGGGACAGGGGCCACCAATCAGCCCCAGCATTTT.

This clone was seen a few times. The genes are TRBV10-2 and TRBJ1-6, with D hard to call. V was clipped by 3 bases and J by 7 bases, with 7 bases between them. Germline V gene sequence: CDR1 WSHSY, CDR2 SAAADI. The CDR3 covers 13 residues. In DNA form, the CDR3 reads TGCGCCAGCAGTGACAGGTTAAATTCACCCCTCCACTTT. It codes for CASSDRLNSPLHF.

V and J are TRBV25-1 and TRBJ1-1; a possible D gene is TRBD1 (5 bases). CDR3 size: 14 residues. Trimming shortened V by 1 base and J by 4 bases, and 10 bases separated the two germline ends. Germline V CDR1 and CDR2: MGHDK, SYGVNS. CDR3 nucleotide sequence: TGTGCCAGCAGTGAATCCCCAGGGTTCACTGAAGCTTTCTTT. This translates into CASSESPGFTEAFF.

The chain joins TRBV12-3 or TRBV12-4 to TRBJ1-6; D remains unclear. V lost 4 bases, J lost 4 bases, and 5 bases lay in between. The CDR3 contains 13 residues. CDR3 protein: CASSSQYNSPLHF. The CDR3 DNA sequence: TGTGCCAGCAGTTCCCAGTATAATTCACCCCTCCACTTT.

The chain recombines TRBV14 with TRBJ2-2; 7 nucleotides agree with TRBD1. The CDR3 is made up of 16 amino acids. Germline CDR1 is SGHDN and CDR2 is FVKESK. V lost 3 bases, J lost 3 bases, and 7 bases stayed unmatched. In DNA form, the CDR3 reads TGTGCCAGCAGCCAGTCAGGCAGGGGGTACACCGGGGAGCTGTTTTTT. Amino acids: CASSQSGRGYTGELFF.

The rearrangement uses TRBV19 and TRBJ2-3, with 15 bases lining up with TRBD2. CDR3 size: 16 residues. Germline lookup yields CDR1 LNHDA and CDR2 SQIVND (reference sequence). Trimming took 4 bases from V and 4 from J; bases not matched to a gene: 3. The DNA for the CDR3 is TGTGCCAGTAGTAAGGGACTAGCGGGGGGATCAGATACGCAGTATTTT. It specifies CASSKGLAGGSDTQYF.

The chain uses TRBV7-2 and TRBJ1-5; the D gene is possibly TRBD1 (5 bases). This CDR3 has 14 amino acids. Trimming removed 1 base from V and 2 bases from J, with 6 bases in between. Germline CDR1 and CDR2: SGHTA and FQGNSA. CDR3 residues: CASSLEQGNQPQHF. DNA of the CDR3: TGTGCCAGCAGCTTAGAACAGGGCAATCAGCCCCAGCATTTT.

The sample holds a few counts of this clone. This rearrangement joins TRBV7-2 to TRBJ1-1; perhaps TRBD1 as D (6 bases). V lost 1 base and J lost 12, with 15 bases in between. Germline CDR1 and CDR2: SGHTA and FQGNSA. The CDR3 is made up of 13 amino acids. In DNA, the CDR3 is TGTGCCAGCAGCTTAGATGGGGGCGTCACGACTTTCTTT. It yields the protein CASSLDGGVTTFF.

This clone is deemed medium-sized (0.01 to 0.1%). The J gene is TRBJ2-3, the V gene TRBV9, with D perhaps matching TRBD2 (6 bases). Trimming pared 4 bases from V and 6 bases from J, leaving 21 bases between. Germline CDR1 and CDR2: SGDLS and YYNGEE. This CDR3 is built from 16 residues. The CDR3 DNA reads TGTGCCAGCAGCCCCCGGGTAGCGGCCCCACTGGATACGCAGTATTTT. Amino acids: CASSPRVAAPLDTQYF.

The genes are TRBV5-6 and TRBJ2-1; 7 nucleotides agree with TRBD1. Germline trimming cut 4 bases from V and 4 bases from J; bases unmatched to any gene: 5. The germline V gene has CDR1 SGHDT and CDR2 YYEEEE. The CDR3 sequence is 14 residues long. CDR3 loop: CASSPQTGYNEQFF. CDR3 in DNA: TGTGCCAGCAGCCCTCAGACAGGGTACAATGAGCAGTTCTTC. Variable domain in full (rest from reference TRBV5-6 and TRBJ2-1): DAGVTQSPTHLIKTRGQQVTLRCSPKSGHDTVSWYQQALGQGPQFIFQYYEEEERQRGNFPDRFSGHQFPNYSSELNVNALLLGDSALYLCASSPQTGYNEQFFGPGTRLTVL.

V and J are TRBV3-1 (or the pseudogene TRBV3-2) and TRBJ2-2, with no clear D. This CDR3 spans 12 amino acids. V lost 4 bases, J lost 6 bases, and 6 bases lay in between. The germline V gene has CDR1 LGHDT and CDR2 YNNKEL (reference sequence). This CDR3 is CASSRGSGELFF. The CDR3 DNA is TGTGCCAGCAGCCGAGGATCCGGGGAGCTGTTTTTT.

The chain joins TRBV19 to TRBJ2-2, with a weak D call TRBD2 (5 bases). Germline V lookup: CDR1 LNHDA, CDR2 SQIVND (reference sequence). The CDR3 runs to 15 residues. V lost 7 bases, J lost 2 bases, and 14 bases lay in between. For the CDR3, the DNA is TGTGCCAGTAATAGGAGGTCCACAAACACCGGGGAGCTGTTTTTT. It yields the protein CASNRRSTNTGELFF.

The gene calls are TRBV18 and TRBJ2-7; D is unclear. The ends were cut back, 2 bases at V and 5 bases at J, with 10 bases in the middle. This CDR3 has 13 residues. Germline V gives CDR1 KGHSH, CDR2 LQKENI. This CDR3 is CASSPRRFDEQYF. The CDR3 DNA reads TGTGCCAGCTCACCAAGGCGGTTCGACGAGCAGTACTTC.

The CDR3 loop reads CAISDGQGSPYNEQFF. The CDR3 nucleotides read TGTGCCATCAGTGATGGACAGGGTTCCCCCTACAATGAGCAGTTCTTC. The chain recombines TRBV10-3 with TRBJ2-1, with 8 bases lining up with TRBD1. V lost 3 bases and J lost 2; bases outside the gene matches: 6. CDR3 size: 16 residues. CDR1 is ENHRY, CDR2 SYGVKD, per germline.

The gene calls are TRBV5-4 and TRBJ1-2; no definite D call. The CDR3 has 14 residues. In germline, CDR1 is SGHNT, CDR2 YYREEE (reference sequence). The germline V and J ends were trimmed by 2 bases and 5 bases, with 13 bases remaining between them. DNA for the CDR3: TGTGCCAGCAGCTTTTCAGGTTCTCGGTATGGCTACACCTTC. It is translated as CASSFSGSRYGYTF.

The table lists this clone with a few counts. The rearrangement links TRBV6-4 to TRBJ2-3; no clear D. V lost 2 bases and J lost 2, with 8 bases in between. The length of the CDR3 is 14 residues. The germline V gene encodes CDR1 MRHNA and CDR2 SNTAGT. CDR3 in amino acids: CASSDEADTDTQYF. DNA for the CDR3: TGTGCCAGCAGTGACGAGGCGGACACAGATACGCAGTATTTT.

This clone was detected only once. The V gene is TRBV3-1 (or the pseudogene TRBV3-2), the J gene TRBJ2-3, with 8 bases identical to TRBD2. With V trimmed by 1 base and J by 4 bases, 7 bases remained unmatched. Per germline, CDR1 LGHDT and CDR2 YNNKEL (reference sequence). The CDR3 runs 16 residues. CDR3 coding DNA: TGTGCCAGCAGCCAAGGGCCAGCGGGAGAGGCAGATACGCAGTATTTT. Amino acids: CASSQGPAGEADTQYF.

The chain employs TRBV30 and TRBJ1-5; the D gene is possibly TRBD1 (5 bases). The CDR3 consists of 13 residues. Germline lookup yields CDR1 GTSNPN and CDR2 SVGIG (reference sequence). Trimming removed 4 bases at V and 1 base at J, with 8 bases between. The CDR3 loop reads CAWNRQSNQPQHF. CDR3 coding DNA: TGTGCCTGGAATCGACAGAGCAATCAGCCCCAGCATTTT.

The chain recombines TRBV19 with TRBJ2-1; 11 positions agree with TRBD2. The V gene end was trimmed by 7 bases and the J gene end by 2 bases; junction bases not matched to a gene: 4. This CDR3 is built from 15 residues. Looked up from germline, CDR1 is LNHDA and CDR2 is SQIVND (reference sequence). DNA for the CDR3: TGTGCCAGTACGACTAGCGGGACTCCCTACAATGAGCAGTTCTTC. Protein sequence: CASTTSGTPYNEQFF.

Concerning this clone itself: One end of the junction fails to match germline, which may point to a read error. The chain combines TRBV7-9 with TRBJ2-4, with D perhaps assigned TRBD1 or TRBD2 (9 bases each). The length of the CDR3 is 16 residues. Germline CDR1 and CDR2: SEHNR and FQNEAQ (reference sequence). CDR3 DNA sequence: TGTGCCAGCAGCCTAGCGGGACAGGGCGGCAAAAACATTCAGTACTTC. Amino acid sequence: CASSLAGQGGKNIQYF.

This clone came up a few times. CDR3 loop: CASRHPGQHTGELFF. The CDR3 DNA reads TGTGCCAGCAGACACCCGGGACAGCACACCGGGGAGCTGTTTTTT. V gene TRBV2 combines with J gene TRBJ2-2; 7 nucleotides align to TRBD1. CDR3 length equals 15 residues. With 6 bases clipped from V and 3 bases from J, the junction kept 7 bases outside the gene matches. Looked up from germline, CDR1 is SNHLY and CDR2 is FYNNEI.

The V call is TRBV4-2, the J call TRBJ1-2, with 7 bases that match TRBD1. The CDR3 extends over 17 amino acids. The V gene's germline CDR1 is LGHNA and CDR2 YNFKEQ. Trimming at V came to 0 bases and at J to 0 bases, leaving 7 bases not matched to a gene. The CDR3 coding sequence is TGTGCCAGCAGCCAAGATGTGTCAGGGGGAGCTAACTATGGCTACACCTTC. Translation gives CASSQDVSGGANYGYTF.

This chain connects TRBV30 to TRBJ2-1, with TRBD2 matching 9 bases. CDR1 and CDR2 (germline): GTSNPN, SVGIG (reference sequence). V shed 3 bases, J shed 2 bases, and the junction held 2 bases outside the gene matches. This CDR3 is 14 amino acids long. CDR3 protein: CAWSASGTYNEQFF. The CDR3 nucleotides are TGTGCCTGGAGCGCTAGCGGGACCTACAATGAGCAGTTCTTC.